The 14 T cell receptor beta chains listed next were all sequenced from one sample in a study of blood T cell repertoires in COVID-19. Sequencing used immunoSEQ multiplex PCR; TCRdb keeps in-frame clones, though not all of them. The sample lists roughly 53,000 clones, 77% occurring once. Specimen: peripheral blood. These receptors were obtained from a man aged 70 or older with active or convalescent COVID-19.

This chain connects TRBV30 to TRBJ2-3, with D uncertain. This CDR3 region has 13 residues. The germline V gene encodes CDR1 GTSNPN and CDR2 SVGIG (reference sequence). V dropped 2 bases and J dropped 2 bases, with 8 bases sitting between them. CDR3 DNA: TGTGCCTGGAGTAAGGCGGTCACAGATACGCAGTATTTT. Protein: CAWSKAVTDTQYF.

The V and J genes are TRBV30 and TRBJ1-3; D gene uncertain. The CDR3 extends over 16 amino acids. CDR1 is GTSNPN and CDR2 is SVGIG in the germline V gene (reference sequence). V lost 0 bases and J lost 4, with 16 bases in between. CDR3 loop: CAWSVPGGLRGNTIYF. CDR3 DNA: TGTGCCTGGAGTGTTCCGGGAGGTCTTAGGGGAAACACCATATATTTT. Together with reference TRBV30 and TRBJ1-3, the CDR3 gives the full variable domain: SQTIHQWPATLVQPVGSPLSLECTVEGTSNPNLYWYRQAAGRGLQLLFYSVGIGQISSEVPQNLSASRPQDRQFILSSKKLLLSDSGFYLCAWSVPGGLRGNTIYFGEGSWLTVV.

The chain combines TRBV5-4 with TRBJ2-5, with D possibly being TRBD2 (6 bases). Germline V gene lookup returns CDR1 SGHNT and CDR2 YYREEE (reference sequence). V lost 4 bases, J lost 0 bases, and 10 bases lay in between. This CDR3 contains 14 residues. The CDR3 region has the DNA TGTGCCAGCAGCCCCGGGACTCACCAAGAGACCCAGTACTTC. Its translation: CASSPGTHQETQYF.

A single count supports this clone. This chain uses TRBV7-2 with TRBJ2-1; 10 nucleotides align to TRBD2. V lost 5 bases and J lost 4; bases outside the gene matches: 8. The CDR3 is made up of 16 amino acids. Germline assignment: CDR1 SGHTA and CDR2 FQGNSA. This CDR3 is CASSTLAGAPYNEQFF. CDR3 coding DNA: TGTGCCAGCAGCACGCTAGCGGGGGCCCCGTACAATGAGCAGTTCTTC.

V and J are TRBV2 and TRBJ2-1, with 8 bases fitting TRBD1. In germline, CDR1 is SNHLY, CDR2 FYNNEI. Germline trimming cut 6 bases from V and 0 bases from J; bases unmatched to any gene: 4. This CDR3 region has 15 residues. The CDR3 DNA sequence: TGTGCCAGCAGCAGACAGGGGAGCTCCTACAATGAGCAGTTCTTC. Translated: CASSRQGSSYNEQFF.

This clone turned up a few times. The J gene is TRBJ2-7, the V gene TRBV28; D unclear. The CDR3 covers 14 residues. Germline V gene data show CDR1 as MDHEN and CDR2 as SYDVKM. V lost 3 bases and J lost 7, with 16 bases in between. The CDR3 DNA reads TGTGCCAGCAGTTTGTGGCCTCCTGAAAGAGAGCAGTACTTC. This encodes CASSLWPPEREQYF.

This clone was seen more than once but under ten times. The genes are TRBV29-1 and TRBJ1-4, with D possibly TRBD1 on 6 matching bases. The V end lost 4 bases, the J end lost 8 bases, and 11 bases lay between the germline ends. Germline CDR1 SQVTM, CDR2 ANQGSEA. This CDR3 is 12 amino acids long. The CDR3 loop is CSVGQGREKLFF. The CDR3 nucleotides read TGCAGCGTTGGTCAGGGGAGAGAAAAACTGTTTTTT.

The V and J genes are TRBV29-1 and TRBJ1-1; perhaps TRBD1 as D (5 bases). In germline, CDR1 is SQVTM, CDR2 ANQGSEA. This CDR3 is built from 11 residues. Trimming removed 7 bases at V and 8 bases at J, with 14 bases between. The CDR3 loop reads CSAGRGSEAFF. DNA for the CDR3: TGCAGCGCCGGTAGGGGATCAGAAGCTTTCTTT.

This chain joins TRBV18 and TRBJ2-2; a possible D gene is TRBD1 (6 bases). CDR1 and CDR2 from the germline V gene are KGHSH and LQKENI. CDR3 size: 16 residues. Trimming left V 3 bases short and J 6 bases short, with 17 bases between. CDR3 sequence (DNA): TGTGCCAGCTCACCGACCCTAAGGGGGAGAGCCGGGGAGCTGTTTTTT. This encodes CASSPTLRGRAGELFF. The variable domain in full, completed from reference TRBV18 and TRBJ2-2, reads NAGVMQNPRHLVRRRGQEARLRCSPMKGHSHVYWYRQLPEEGLKFMVYLQKENIIDESGMPKERFSAEFPKEGPSILRIQQVVRGDSAAYFCASSPTLRGRAGELFFGEGSRLTVL.

The V and J genes are TRBV19 and TRBJ1-6; tentative D call: TRBD1 (6 bases). The V and J ends lost 0 bases and 6 bases respectively, with 6 bases between them. The CDR3 runs 14 residues. Germline CDR1 and CDR2: LNHDA and SQIVND (reference sequence). CDR3 sequence (DNA): TGTGCCAGTAGTATAGACAGGGGTAATTCACCCCTCCACTTT. It codes for CASSIDRGNSPLHF. The full variable domain, in which reference TRBV19 and TRBJ1-6 provide the parts outside the CDR3, is DGGITQSPKYLFRKEGQNVTLSCEQNLNHDAMYWYRQDPGQGLRLIYYSQIVNDFQKGDIAEGYSVSREKKESFPLTVTSAQKNPTAFYLCASSIDRGNSPLHFGNGTRLTVT.

The chain carries TRBV29-1 and TRBJ2-2, with TRBD1 identical over 9 bases. The length of the CDR3 is 13 residues. The J segment lost 7 bases and the V segment lost 7 bases, leaving 7 bases of the junction unmatched. CDR1 SQVTM and CDR2 ANQGSEA come from the germline V gene. CDR3: CSGGQGSGGELFF. DNA of the CDR3: TGCAGCGGGGGACAGGGATCGGGCGGGGAGCTGTTTTTT.

This clone occurred a few times. The V call is TRBV4-2, the J call TRBJ1-1, with unresolved D. Germline V gene lookup returns CDR1 LGHNA and CDR2 YNFKEQ. The V end lost 0 bases, the J end lost 0 bases, and 8 bases lay between the germline ends. This CDR3 contains 15 residues. The chain's CDR3 is CASSQDVQMNTEAFF. The CDR3 region has the DNA TGTGCCAGCAGCCAAGATGTCCAGATGAACACTGAAGCTTTCTTT.

J is TRBJ1-2 and V is TRBV23-1; TRBD1 agrees at 7 bases. TRBV23-1 is classed as an ORF, of uncertain function. J was trimmed by 2 bases and V by 4 bases; bases with no gene match: 7. The CDR3 extends over 15 amino acids. CDR3 amino acids: CASSRSDRANYGYTF. As DNA, the CDR3 is TGCGCCAGCAGTCGCTCCGACAGGGCCAACTATGGCTACACCTTC.

V is TRBV6-6 and J is TRBJ2-2; 8 positions agree with TRBD2. CDR3 length equals 15 residues. Germline lookup yields CDR1 MNHNY and CDR2 SVGAGI (reference sequence). J lost 2 bases, V lost 5 bases, and 4 bases had no gene match. The CDR3: CASSLTSGNTGELFF. DNA of the CDR3: TGTGCCAGCAGTCTAACTAGCGGAAACACCGGGGAGCTGTTTTTT.